The T cell receptor (beta chain) described here comes from a study of technical replicates of blood from a few donors. Produced via immunoSEQ multiplex PCR; TCRdb's table is partial and in-frame only. The sample shows about 81,000 clones, 92% of them seen only once. This CDR3 has 15 residues. Trimming left V 2 bases short and J 2 bases short, with 11 bases between. Looked up from germline, CDR1 is MNHEY and CDR2 is SMNVEV (reference sequence). This rearrangement joins TRBV27 to TRBJ2-3, with a weak D call TRBD2 (6 bases). The sequence was obtained from a human donor in good health. Source material: T cells isolated from PBMCs. As DNA, the CDR3 is TGTGCCAGCAGTTTAACCAGCGGGTACACAGATACGCAGTATTTT. Residues: CASSLTSGYTDTQYF.